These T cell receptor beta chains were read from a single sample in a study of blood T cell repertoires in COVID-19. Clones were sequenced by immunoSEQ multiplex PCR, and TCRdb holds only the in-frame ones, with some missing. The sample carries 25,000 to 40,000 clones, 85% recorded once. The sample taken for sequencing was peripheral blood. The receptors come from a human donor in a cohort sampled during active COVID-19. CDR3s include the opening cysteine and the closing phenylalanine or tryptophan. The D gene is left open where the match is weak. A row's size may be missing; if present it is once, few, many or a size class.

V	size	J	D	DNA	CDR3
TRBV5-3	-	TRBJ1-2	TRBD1	TGTGCCAGAAGCAAATACCGGGACAGGGAGTCCTACGGCTACACCTTC	CARSKYRDRESYGYTF
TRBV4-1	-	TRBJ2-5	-	TGCGCCAGCAGCCAATGGCGGGGAGAGACCCAGTACTTC	CASSQWRGETQYF
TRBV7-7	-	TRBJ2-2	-	TGTGCTAGCAGCTTCGGGACCGGGGAGCTGTTTTTT	CASSFGTGELFF
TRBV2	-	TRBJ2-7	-	TGTGCCAGCAGTGAGGGCAGGGCCTACGAGCAGTACTTC	CASSEGRAYEQYF
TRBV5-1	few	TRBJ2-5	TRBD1	TGCGCCAGCAGCCTCGGGACAGGCCAAGAGACCCAGTACTTC	CASSLGTGQETQYF
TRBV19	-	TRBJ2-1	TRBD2	TGTGCCAGTAGTGCCCTAGCGGGGGGGCACAATGAGCAGTTCTTC	CASSALAGGHNEQFF
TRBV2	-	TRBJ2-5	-	TGTGCCAGCAGTGAATTGGGGAACAGGGCCCAAGAGACCCAGTACTTC	CASSELGNRAQETQYF
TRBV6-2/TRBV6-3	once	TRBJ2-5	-	TGTGCCAGCAGTTACGATGCGAGCCAAGAGACCCAGTACTTC	CASSYDASQETQYF
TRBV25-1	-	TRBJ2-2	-	TGTGCCAGCAGTGAATTCAGGGATATGGGGTCCGGGGAGCTGTTTTTT	CASSEFRDMGSGELFF
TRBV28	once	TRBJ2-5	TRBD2	TGTGCCAGCAGTTTCGGGACTAGCGGACAAGAGACCCAGTACTTC	CASSFGTSGQETQYF
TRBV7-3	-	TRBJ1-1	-	TGTGCCAGCAGCTTACAGGGCGGGAACACTGAAGCTTTCTTT	CASSLQGGNTEAFF
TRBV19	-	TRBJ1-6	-	TGTGCCAGTAGTCACGAACAGTTGAATTCACCCCTCCACTTT	CASSHEQLNSPLHF
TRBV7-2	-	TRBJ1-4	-	TGTGCCAGCAGCACTGGACAGACTAATGAAAAACTGTTTTTT	CASSTGQTNEKLFF
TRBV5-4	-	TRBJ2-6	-	TGTGCCAGCAGCCAATCCGGGGCCAACGTCCTGACTTTC	CASSQSGANVLTF
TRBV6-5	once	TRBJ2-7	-	TGTGCCAGCAGTTACGGGGGGGGCAGGGCCCACGAGCAGTACTTC	CASSYGGGRAHEQYF
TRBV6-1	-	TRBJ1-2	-	TGTGCCAGCAGTGAAAGGGGGTTCCCCGGTAACTATGGCTACACCTTC	CASSERGFPGNYGYTF
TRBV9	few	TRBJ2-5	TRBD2	TGTGCCAGCAGCGTAGGGACTAGATTGGGGGAGACCCAGTACTTC	CASSVGTRLGETQYF
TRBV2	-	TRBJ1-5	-	TGTGCCAGCAAGGACAGTTATAGCAATCAGCCCCAGCATTTT	CASKDSYSNQPQHF
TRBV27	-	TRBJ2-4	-	TGTGCCAGCAGTTATGGCCCGGGAGCGGGTGAAAACATTCAGTACTTC	CASSYGPGAGENIQYF
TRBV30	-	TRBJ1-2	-	TGTGCCTGGAGTCCGGGAAACTATGGCTACACCTTC	CAWSPGNYGYTF
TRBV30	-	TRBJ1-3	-	TGTGCCTGGAGTGTACCAGGCGCGGGCACCATATATTTT	CAWSVPGAGTIYF
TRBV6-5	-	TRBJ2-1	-	TGTGCCAGCGGAGGGGAGTGGGACTCCTACAATGAGCAGTTCTTC	CASGGEWDSYNEQFF
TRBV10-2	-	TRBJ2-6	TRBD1	TGCGCCAGCGGAGGGACAGGGAGCTCTGGGGCCAACGTCCTGACTTTC	CASGGTGSSGANVLTF
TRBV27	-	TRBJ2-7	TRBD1	TGTGCCAGCCAACCCCGCCGGCACGAAACGACAGGGGTGTACTTC	CASQPRRHETTGVYF
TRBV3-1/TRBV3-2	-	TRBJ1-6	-	TGTGCCAGCAGCCACAGGGGTTCACCCCTCCACTTT	CASSHRGSPLHF
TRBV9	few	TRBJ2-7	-	TGTGCCAGCAGCGTAGAGGCGGGACAGTCCGAGCAGTACTTC	CASSVEAGQSEQYF
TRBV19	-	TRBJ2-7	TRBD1	TGTGCCAGTAGTATGGGACAGGGTGGCGAGCAGTACTTC	CASSMGQGGEQYF
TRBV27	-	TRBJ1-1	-	TGTGCCAGCAGTTCCCAGTTAGCGAACACTGAAGCTTTCTTT	CASSSQLANTEAFF
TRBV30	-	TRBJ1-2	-	TGTGCCTGCCCCCAGGGTGCTAACTATGGCTACACCTTC	CACPQGANYGYTF